The TCR beta chain described here comes from a study of CD8+CD57+ T cells in acquired aplastic anemia (dated by TCRdb to the late 2010s). Describing the broader study: A mean of around 3.2 ug of DNA, ranging from about 0.2 to 27.4 ug, was extracted from sorted CD4+ and CD8+ cells. Study-wide findings and limitations: Fewer than 35 CD8+ CDR3 sequences were found to be shared between patients and controls, but these sequences appeared to be highly expressed in patients and within the immunodominant clones of the patients. Patients and healthy controls showed no significant difference in CD8+ Simpson's diversity (P=0.060).

The study deep-sequenced TCR repertoires of sorted CD4+ and CD8+ blood T cells from severe aplastic anemia patients and healthy subjects. Ficoll-Paque density gradient centrifugation was used to isolate peripheral blood mononuclear cells. CD4+ and CD8+ T cells were sorted by FACS or magnetic beads before DNA extraction. CDR1 and CDR2 (LNHDA, SQIVND) derive from the germline V gene (reference sequence). V is pruned by 6 bases and J by 5 bases, leaving 9 bases of the junction without a gene match. The CDR3, from cysteine to phenylalanine, totals 15 residues. The CDR3 DNA has 45 bases and is translated from base 1. Profiling of TCR beta VDJ combinations and CDR3 sequences used genomic DNA as the template. TCR repertoire sequencing was run on an Illumina HiSeq 2000. The authors' pipeline ran thus. TRBV/TRBJ rearrangement plots, CDR3 size and DJ length profiles, and Simpson's diversity index were used to assess repertoires. Whichever DNA sequence was most abundant in the deep sequencing data was defined as the immunodominant clone. CDR3 amino acid sequences were checked for sharing between subjects and were compared against published repertoires and the VDJdb database. TCRdb reprocessed the public reads (quality trimming at Q25 with fastp, clone calling with MiXCR) and kept in-frame beta chains. A single entry per CDR3 protein holds the most common genes and DNA from its merged rows. These V and J calls originate from TCRdb's pipeline instead of the authors' own analysis. For this sample there are about 270,000 distinct CDR3 sequences; around 60% appear just once. Less than 9.5% of the sample lies in the top ten.

Details on this clonotype: The antigen this receptor binds is unknown. No base quality information exists; no much larger clone differs at one position.

Recombination joined TRBV19 with TRBJ1-3; 8 central nucleotides agree with TRBD1. This TCR derives from a human donor with severe aplastic anemia or a healthy control (not recorded which). The specimen was sorted CD4+, CD8+, or CD8+CD57+ T cells (not recorded which) from PBMCs. The CDR3 protein: CASSVGQDLRNTIYF. At the DNA level, the sequence is TGTGCCAGTAGCGTGGGACAGGACCTGAGAAACACCATATATTTT.